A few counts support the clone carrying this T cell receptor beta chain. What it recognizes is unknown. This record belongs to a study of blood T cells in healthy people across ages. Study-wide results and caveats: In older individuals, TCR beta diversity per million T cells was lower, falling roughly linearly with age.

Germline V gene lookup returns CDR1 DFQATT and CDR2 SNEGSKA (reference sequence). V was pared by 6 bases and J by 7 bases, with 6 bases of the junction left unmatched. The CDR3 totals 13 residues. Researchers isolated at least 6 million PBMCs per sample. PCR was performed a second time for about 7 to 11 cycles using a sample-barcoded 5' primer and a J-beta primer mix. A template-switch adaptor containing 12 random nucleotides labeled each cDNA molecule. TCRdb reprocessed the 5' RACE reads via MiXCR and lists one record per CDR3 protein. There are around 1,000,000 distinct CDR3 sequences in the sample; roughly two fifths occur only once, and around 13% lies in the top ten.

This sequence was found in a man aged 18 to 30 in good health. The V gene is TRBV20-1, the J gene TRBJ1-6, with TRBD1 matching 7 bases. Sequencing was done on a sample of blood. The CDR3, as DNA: TGCAGTGCAGAGGGACAGTACAATTCACCCCTCCACTTT. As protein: CSAEGQYNSPLHF.